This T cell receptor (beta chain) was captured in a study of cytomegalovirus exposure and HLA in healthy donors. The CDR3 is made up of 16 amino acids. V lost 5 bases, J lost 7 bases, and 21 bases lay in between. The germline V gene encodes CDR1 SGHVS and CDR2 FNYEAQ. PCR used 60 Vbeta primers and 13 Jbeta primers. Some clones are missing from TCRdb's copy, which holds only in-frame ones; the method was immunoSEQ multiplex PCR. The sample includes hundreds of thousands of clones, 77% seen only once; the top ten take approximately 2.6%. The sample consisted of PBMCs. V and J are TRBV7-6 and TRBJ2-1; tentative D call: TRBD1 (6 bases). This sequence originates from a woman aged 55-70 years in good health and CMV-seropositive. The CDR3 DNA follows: TGTGCCAGCAGCGACTGGGGGACACCCCGCGAGAATGAGCAGTTCTTC. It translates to CASSDWGTPRENEQFF.